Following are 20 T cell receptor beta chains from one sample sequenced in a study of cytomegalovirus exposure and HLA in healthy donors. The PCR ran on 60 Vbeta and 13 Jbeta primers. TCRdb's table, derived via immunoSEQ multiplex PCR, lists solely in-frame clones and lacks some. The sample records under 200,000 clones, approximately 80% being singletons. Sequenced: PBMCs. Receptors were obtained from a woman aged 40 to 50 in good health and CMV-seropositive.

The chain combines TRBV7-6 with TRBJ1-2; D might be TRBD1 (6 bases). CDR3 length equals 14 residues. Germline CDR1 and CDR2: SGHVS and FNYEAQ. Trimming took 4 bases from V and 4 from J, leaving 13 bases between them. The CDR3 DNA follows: TGTGCCAGCAGCTCCCCGGGGGGCGGCTATGGCTACACCTTC. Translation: CASSSPGGGYGYTF.

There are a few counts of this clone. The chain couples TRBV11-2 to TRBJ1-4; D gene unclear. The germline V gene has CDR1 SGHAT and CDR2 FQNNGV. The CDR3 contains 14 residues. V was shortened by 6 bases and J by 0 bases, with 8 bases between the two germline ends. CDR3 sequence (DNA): TGTGCCAGCAGGGCAGGCGCAACTAATGAAAAACTGTTTTTT. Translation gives CASRAGATNEKLFF.

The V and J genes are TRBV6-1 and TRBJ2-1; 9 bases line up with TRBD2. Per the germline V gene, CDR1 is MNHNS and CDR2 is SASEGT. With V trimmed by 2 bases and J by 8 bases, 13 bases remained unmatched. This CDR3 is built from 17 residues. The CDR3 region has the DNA TGTGCCAGCAGTGAAACCCTATCCGGGACTAGCTTCCATGAGCAGTTCTTC. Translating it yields CASSETLSGTSFHEQFF.

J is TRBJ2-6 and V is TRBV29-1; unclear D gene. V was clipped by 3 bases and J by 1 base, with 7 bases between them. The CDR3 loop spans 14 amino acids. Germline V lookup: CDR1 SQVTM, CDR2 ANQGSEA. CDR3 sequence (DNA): TGCAGCGTTGAGACGGGTTCTGGGGCCAACGTCCTGACTTTC. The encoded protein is CSVETGSGANVLTF.

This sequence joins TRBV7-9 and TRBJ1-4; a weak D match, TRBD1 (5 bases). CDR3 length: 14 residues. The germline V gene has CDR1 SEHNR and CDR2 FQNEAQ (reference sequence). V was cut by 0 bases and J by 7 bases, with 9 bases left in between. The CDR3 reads CASSLAGGGEKLFF. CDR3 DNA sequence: TGTGCCAGCAGCTTAGCCGGGGGGGGTGAAAAACTGTTTTTT.

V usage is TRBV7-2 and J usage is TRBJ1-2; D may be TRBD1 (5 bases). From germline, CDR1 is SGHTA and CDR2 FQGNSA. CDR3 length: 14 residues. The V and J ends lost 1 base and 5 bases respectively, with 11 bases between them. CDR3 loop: CASSLGGEGYGYTF. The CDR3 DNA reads TGTGCCAGCAGCTTAGGGGGCGAAGGATATGGCTACACCTTC.

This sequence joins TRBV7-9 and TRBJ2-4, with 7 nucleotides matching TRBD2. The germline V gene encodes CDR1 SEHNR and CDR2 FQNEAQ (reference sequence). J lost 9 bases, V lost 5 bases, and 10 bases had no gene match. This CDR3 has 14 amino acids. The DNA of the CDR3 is TGTGCCAGCAGCACAAGCACGATAGCGGGCATTCAGTACTTC. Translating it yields CASSTSTIAGIQYF. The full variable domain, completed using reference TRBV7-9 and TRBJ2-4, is DTGVSQNPRHKITKRGQNVTFRCDPISEHNRLYWYRQTLGQGPEFLTYFQNEAQLEKSRLLSDRFSAERPKGSFSTLEIQRTEQGDSAMYLCASSTSTIAGIQYFGAGTRLSVL.

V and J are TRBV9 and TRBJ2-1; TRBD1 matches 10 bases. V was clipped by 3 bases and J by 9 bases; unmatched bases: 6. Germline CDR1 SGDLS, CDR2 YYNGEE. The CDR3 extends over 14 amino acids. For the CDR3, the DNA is TGTGCCAGCAGCGGACAGGGGGCCAGGGGTGAGCAGTTCTTC. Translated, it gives CASSGQGARGEQFF.

This CDR3 is CAWSILSGTNTDTQYF. The CDR3 nucleotides are TGTGCCTGGAGTATTCTGTCCGGGACAAACACAGATACGCAGTATTTT. V gene TRBV30 combines with J gene TRBJ2-3, with D maybe TRBD1 (6 bases). V was clipped by 2 bases and J by 2 bases, with 17 bases between them. The length of the CDR3 is 16 residues. Germline V gene data show CDR1 as GTSNPN and CDR2 as SVGIG (reference sequence).

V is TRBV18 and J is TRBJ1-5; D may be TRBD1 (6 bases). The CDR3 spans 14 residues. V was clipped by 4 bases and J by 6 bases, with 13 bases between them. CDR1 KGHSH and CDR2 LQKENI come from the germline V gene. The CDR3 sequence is CASSREGVVQPQHF. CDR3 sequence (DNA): TGTGCCAGCTCACGTGAGGGGGTCGTTCAGCCCCAGCATTTT.

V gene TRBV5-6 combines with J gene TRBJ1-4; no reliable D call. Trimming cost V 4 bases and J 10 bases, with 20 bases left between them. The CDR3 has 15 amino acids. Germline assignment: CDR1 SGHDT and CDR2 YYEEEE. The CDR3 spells CASSTRTTRMGKLFF. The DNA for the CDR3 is TGTGCCAGCAGCACGCGGACTACTCGGATGGGAAAACTGTTTTTT.

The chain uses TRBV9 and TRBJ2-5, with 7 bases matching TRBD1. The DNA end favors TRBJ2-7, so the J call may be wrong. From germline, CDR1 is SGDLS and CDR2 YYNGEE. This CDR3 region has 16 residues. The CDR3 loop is CASSATGTARAHEQYF. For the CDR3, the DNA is TGTGCCAGCAGCGCGACAGGGACAGCCAGAGCCCACGAGCAGTACTTC.

The CDR3 loop is CASSLTGSGNTIYF. The CDR3 coding sequence is TGTGCCAGCAGTCTTACTGGTTCTGGAAACACCATATATTTT. The chain is built from TRBV6-5 and TRBJ1-3; no reliable D call. V dropped 5 bases and J dropped 1 base, with 9 bases sitting between them. CDR1 is MNHEY and CDR2 is SVGAGI in the germline V gene. The CDR3 spans 14 residues.

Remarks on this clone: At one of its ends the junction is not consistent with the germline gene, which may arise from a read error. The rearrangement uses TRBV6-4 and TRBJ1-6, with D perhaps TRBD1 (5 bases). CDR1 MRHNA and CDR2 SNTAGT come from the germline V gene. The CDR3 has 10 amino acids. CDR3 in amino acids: CSTDSPSGGF. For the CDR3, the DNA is TGTTCTACTGATTCACCCTCCGGGGGCTTT.

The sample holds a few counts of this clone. The CDR3 sequence is CASSFQGANTEAFF. The CDR3 nucleotides are TGTGCCAGCAGCTTTCAGGGGGCGAACACTGAAGCTTTCTTT. The gene calls are TRBV7-9 and TRBJ1-1, with 8 positions matching TRBD1. The CDR3 extends over 14 amino acids. V lost 3 bases to trimming and J lost 1 base; unmatched junction nucleotides: 1. Germline V gives CDR1 SEHNR, CDR2 FQNEAQ (reference sequence).

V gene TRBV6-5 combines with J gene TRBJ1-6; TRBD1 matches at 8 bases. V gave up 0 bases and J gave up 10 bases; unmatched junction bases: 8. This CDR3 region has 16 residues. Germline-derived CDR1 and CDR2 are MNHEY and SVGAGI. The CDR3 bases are TGTGCCAGCAGTTACTCCCCCGACAGGGGAAGATCACCCCTCCACTTT. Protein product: CASSYSPDRGRSPLHF.

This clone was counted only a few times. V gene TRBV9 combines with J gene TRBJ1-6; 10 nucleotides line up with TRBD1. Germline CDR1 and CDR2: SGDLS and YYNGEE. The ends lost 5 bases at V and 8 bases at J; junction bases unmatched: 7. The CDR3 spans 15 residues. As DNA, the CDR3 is TGTGCCAGCAGAGAGACAGGGGGCCCGGATTCACCCCTCCACTTT. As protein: CASRETGGPDSPLHF. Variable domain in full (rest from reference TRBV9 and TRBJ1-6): DSGVTQTPKHLITATGQRVTLRCSPRSGDLSVYWYQQSLDQGLQFLIQYYNGEERAKGNILERFSAQQFPDLHSELNLSSLELGDSALYFCASRETGGPDSPLHFGNGTRLTVT.

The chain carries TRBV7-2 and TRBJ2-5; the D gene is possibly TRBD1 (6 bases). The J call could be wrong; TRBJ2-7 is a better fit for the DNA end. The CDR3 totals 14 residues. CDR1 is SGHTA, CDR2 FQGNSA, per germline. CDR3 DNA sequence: TGTGCCAGCAGCATTACAGGGCCATCCTACGAGCAGTACTTC. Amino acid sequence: CASSITGPSYEQYF.

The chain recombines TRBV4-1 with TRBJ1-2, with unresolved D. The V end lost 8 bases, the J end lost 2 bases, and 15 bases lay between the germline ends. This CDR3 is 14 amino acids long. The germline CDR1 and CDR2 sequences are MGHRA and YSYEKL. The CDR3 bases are TGCGCCAGCGCCTCGGAGGGTCTAAACTATGGCTACACCTTC. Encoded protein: CASASEGLNYGYTF.

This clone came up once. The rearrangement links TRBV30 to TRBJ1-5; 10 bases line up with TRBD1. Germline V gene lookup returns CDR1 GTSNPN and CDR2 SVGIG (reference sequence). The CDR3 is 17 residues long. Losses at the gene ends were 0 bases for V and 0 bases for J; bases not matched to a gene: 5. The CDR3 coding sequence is TGTGCCTGGAGTGTGAGGGACAGGGGATATAGCAATCAGCCCCAGCATTTT. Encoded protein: CAWSVRDRGYSNQPQHF.